Below are 23 T cell receptor beta chains sequenced from a single sample in a study of T cells in Graves' hyperthyroidism and ophthalmopathy. Amplification of TCR beta CDR3 regions was performed using RNA transcripts as template. HTBI primers were employed in a first-round RT-PCR of the TCR CDR3. A single record per CDR3 protein comes from TCRdb applying MiXCR to the multiplex PCR reads. The sample consists of under 400,000 distinct CDR3 sequences, approximately 14% of them appearing once. What was sequenced was blood. The receptor set was obtained from a woman aged 55 to 70 with Graves' hyperthyroidism.

This clonotype appeared many times. The chain recombines TRBV6-1 with TRBJ2-7; TRBD1 agrees at 9 bases. Losses at the gene ends were 5 bases for V and 2 bases for J; bases not matched to a gene: 13. The CDR3 is made up of 17 amino acids. Germline V lookup: CDR1 MNHNS, CDR2 SASEGT. CDR3 protein: CASSYTPPGQGAYEQYF. In nucleotides, the CDR3 is TGTGCCAGCAGTTATACGCCTCCGGGACAGGGCGCCTACGAGCAGTACTTC.

This clonotype appeared many times. This chain uses TRBV28 with TRBJ1-1; possibly TRBD1 for D (5 bases). The CDR3 is 13 residues long. The ends were cut back, 3 bases at V and 8 bases at J, with 13 bases in the middle. The germline gives CDR1 MDHEN, CDR2 SYDVKM. The CDR3 DNA sequence: TGTGCCAGCAGTTTGCAGGGAAGTAGGGAAGCTTTCTTT. It translates to CASSLQGSREAFF.

This clonotype was detected ten times or more. J is TRBJ2-7 and V is TRBV5-1; 12 bases agree with TRBD2. The CDR3 runs to 16 residues. The V gene's germline CDR1 is SGHRS and CDR2 YFSETQ. V trimming: 3 bases; J trimming: 0 bases; junction bases outside the gene matches: 4. The CDR3 here is CASSSETSGGSYEQYF. In DNA form, the CDR3 reads TGCGCCAGCAGCTCAGAGACTAGCGGGGGCTCCTACGAGCAGTACTTC.

This clonotype was detected ten times or more. This chain uses TRBV20-1 with TRBJ2-3; D not certain. The length of the CDR3 is 18 residues. V was trimmed by 6 bases and J by 0 bases, leaving 25 bases between them. Germline values: CDR1 DFQATT, CDR2 SNEGSKA (reference sequence). The CDR3 spells CSALEWPAGASSTDTQYF. CDR3 in DNA: TGCAGTGCCCTCGAGTGGCCGGCAGGAGCCTCTAGCACAGATACGCAGTATTTT.

This clonotype was detected a few times. J is TRBJ1-3 and V is TRBV4-1; unclear D gene. This CDR3 region has 14 residues. CDR1 is MGHRA, CDR2 YSYEKL, per germline. Deletions cut 2 bases from V and 11 bases from J, with 16 bases between. DNA for the CDR3: TGCGCCAGCAGCCAAAACTTGGGAGGCGCAGCCATATATTTT. The encoded protein is CASSQNLGGAAIYF.

This clonotype came up a few times. The chain has TRBV4-1 and TRBJ1-2, with 10 bases fitting TRBD1. V shed 4 bases, J shed 7 bases, and the junction held 24 bases outside the gene matches. The CDR3 loop spans 20 amino acids. The germline CDR1 and CDR2 sequences are MGHRA and YSYEKL. The CDR3 region is CASSLPPPSDRGRRWTGYTF. In nucleotides, the CDR3 is TGCGCCAGCAGCCTCCCGCCTCCCTCGGACAGGGGGAGGCGGTGGACTGGCTACACCTTC.

At least ten counts were recorded for this clonotype. V gene TRBV2 combines with J gene TRBJ1-5; 9 nucleotides align to TRBD1. Germline CDR1 is SNHLY and CDR2 is FYNNEI. V lost 4 bases to trimming and J lost 7 bases; unmatched junction nucleotides: 8. The CDR3 consists of 15 residues. The CDR3 here is CASSAGQGLMQPQHF. The DNA of the CDR3 is TGTGCCAGCAGTGCGGGACAGGGACTCATGCAGCCCCAGCATTTT.

In this sample, this clonotype turned up many times. This chain uses TRBV27 with TRBJ2-5; TRBD1 might be the D (7 bases). V dropped 8 bases and J dropped 3 bases, with 13 bases sitting between them. The CDR3 contains 13 residues. Germline CDR1 reads MNHEY; CDR2 reads SMNVEV (reference sequence). CDR3 protein: CASGGTAEETQYF. CDR3 sequence (DNA): TGTGCCAGCGGCGGGACAGCCGAAGAGACCCAGTACTTC.

In this sample, this clonotype turned up a few times. The J gene is TRBJ2-3, the V gene TRBV6-6; maybe TRBD2 (6 bases). This CDR3 contains 18 residues. Trimming stripped 0 bases from V and 6 bases from J, with 22 bases between. CDR1 is MNHNY, CDR2 SVGAGI, per germline (reference sequence). DNA of the CDR3: TGTGCCAGCAGTTACTCGATCTCTCCGGGACTTTATCCCGATACGCAGTATTTT. Residues: CASSYSISPGLYPDTQYF.

This clonotype was counted at least ten times. This chain joins TRBV7-9 and TRBJ2-3; D may be TRBD1 (5 bases). The germline V gene encodes CDR1 SEHNR and CDR2 FQNEAQ (reference sequence). The CDR3 extends over 16 amino acids. V was pared by 5 bases and J by 0 bases, with 15 bases between. DNA of the CDR3: TGTGCCAGCAGCCCTGCCCGTAGGACAAGCACAGATACGCAGTATTTT. It codes for CASSPARRTSTDTQYF.

This clonotype was observed at least ten times. This sequence joins TRBV7-9 and TRBJ2-1; the D gene is possibly TRBD2 (5 bases). Germline assignment: CDR1 SEHNR and CDR2 FQNEAQ (reference sequence). CDR3 size: 13 residues. V lost 5 bases and J 5 bases, leaving 10 bases between the germline ends. CDR3 protein: CASSTLGNNEQFF. CDR3 bases: TGTGCCAGCAGCACCCTCGGGAACAATGAGCAGTTCTTC.

This clonotype has at least ten counts. The chain recombines TRBV18 with TRBJ2-7; D perhaps matches TRBD1 (5 bases). V gave up 2 bases and J gave up 7 bases, with 15 bases separating them. The CDR3 totals 14 residues. CDR1 and CDR2 from the germline V gene are KGHSH and LQKENI. The CDR3 nucleotides are TGTGCCAGCTCACCATCGACAGTACCCTCTGAGCAGTACTTC. It is translated as CASSPSTVPSEQYF.

This clonotype was found many times. The V gene is TRBV3-1, the J gene TRBJ1-5; tentatively, D is TRBD1 (5 bases). CDR3 length: 15 amino acids. Trimming stripped 4 bases from V and 7 bases from J, with 17 bases between. Germline V lookup: CDR1 LGHDT, CDR2 YNNKEL (reference sequence). The CDR3 loop reads CASSPRTGKGQPQHF. The DNA for the CDR3 is TGTGCCAGCAGCCCTCGGACGGGGAAGGGGCAGCCCCAGCATTTT.

The chain employs TRBV5-1 and TRBJ2-5; 14 bases map to TRBD2. With V trimmed by 4 bases and J by 9 bases, 14 bases remained unmatched. Germline CDR1 SGHRS, CDR2 YFSETQ. The CDR3 runs to 17 residues. CDR3 region: CASSPLTGTSGSGAQYF. In nucleotides, the CDR3 is TGCGCCAGCAGCCCGCTCACCGGGACTAGCGGGAGTGGGGCCCAGTACTTC.

At least ten counts were recorded for this clonotype. This chain links TRBV7-9 with TRBJ2-7, with 7 bases identical to TRBD2. The CDR3 has 16 amino acids. With V trimmed by 5 bases and J by 1 base, 11 bases remained unmatched. Germline assignment: CDR1 SEHNR and CDR2 FQNEAQ (reference sequence). CDR3 nucleotide sequence: TGTGCCAGCAGCGCTACCTTACCGGGAGGTTCCTACGAGCAGTACTTC. It is translated as CASSATLPGGSYEQYF.

The J gene is TRBJ2-1, the V gene TRBV10-2, with D unresolved. Germline loops: CDR1 WSHSY, CDR2 SAAADI. The length of the CDR3 is 12 residues. The ends were cut back, 8 bases at V and 9 bases at J, with 14 bases in the middle. In DNA, the CDR3 is TGCGCCAGCGGACGGCGGCCTAGTGAGCAGTTCTTC. This encodes CASGRRPSEQFF.

This clonotype showed up just a few times. One end of the junction does not line up with germline, which may come from a read error. This chain uses TRBV20-1 with TRBJ2-7; TRBD1 agrees at 8 bases. The CDR3 spans 16 residues. CDR1 is DFQATT and CDR2 is SNEGSKA in the germline V gene (reference sequence). The CDR3 DNA reads TGCAGTGCTAGAGACCCCACCGGGACAGGCTCCAACGAGCAGTACTTC. Its translation is CSARDPTGTGSNEQYF.

This clonotype was observed at least ten times. This chain joins TRBV6-1 and TRBJ2-1; no firm D call. The V gene's germline CDR1 is MNHNS and CDR2 SASEGT. This CDR3 is 15 amino acids long. Trimming cost V 2 bases and J 0 bases, with 8 bases left between them. The CDR3 nucleotides read TGTGCCAGCAGTGAAACGGTGGACTCCTACAATGAGCAGTTCTTC. It encodes CASSETVDSYNEQFF.

This clonotype was recorded at least ten times. The chain carries TRBV20-1 and TRBJ1-2; D gene ambiguous. V dropped 1 base and J dropped 6 bases, with 12 bases sitting between them. The CDR3 is made up of 13 amino acids. CDR1 is DFQATT and CDR2 is SNEGSKA in the germline V gene (reference sequence). CDR3 coding DNA: TGCAGTGCTAGAGTTCGGATGAGAGATGGCTACACCTTC. Translation: CSARVRMRDGYTF.

This clonotype was seen at least ten times. At one boundary the junction diverges from the germline segment, which might be a read error. The chain combines TRBV2 with TRBJ2-3, with D unclear. Germline values: CDR1 SNHLY, CDR2 FYNNEI. The CDR3 is 13 amino acids. The CDR3 DNA is TGTGCCAGCAGTGAACCCAGCAGAGATACGCAGTATTTT. As protein: CASSEPSRDTQYF.

The rearrangement links TRBV9 to TRBJ1-4, with D unclear. The CDR3 is 15 residues long. V lost 0 bases and J lost 7, with 13 bases in between. Germline lookup yields CDR1 SGDLS and CDR2 YYNGEE. The CDR3 loop reads CASSVGWVGGEKLFF. The CDR3 bases are TGTGCCAGCAGCGTAGGATGGGTGGGCGGTGAAAAACTGTTTTTT.

The table lists this clonotype with many counts. CDR3 bases: TGTGCCAGCAGCTTATTGCTGGGCCTTGATCGGGAGCAGTACTTC. Protein product: CASSLLLGLDREQYF. This chain uses TRBV11-3 with TRBJ2-7; the D is unclear. Germline V gene sequence: CDR1 SGHNT, CDR2 YENEEA. This CDR3 has 15 amino acids. V was cut by 2 bases and J by 7 bases, with 18 bases left in between.

In its sample, this clonotype was seen many times. The rearrangement joins TRBV24-1 to TRBJ2-2; D may be TRBD1 (6 bases). CDR3 length: 16 residues. Germline loops: CDR1 KGHDR, CDR2 SFDVKD. The V end lost 5 bases, the J end lost 0 bases, and 12 bases lay between the germline ends. The CDR3 DNA is TGTGCCACCAGTGCCTCGGACAGATCGAACACCGGGGAGCTGTTTTTT. Protein product: CATSASDRSNTGELFF.